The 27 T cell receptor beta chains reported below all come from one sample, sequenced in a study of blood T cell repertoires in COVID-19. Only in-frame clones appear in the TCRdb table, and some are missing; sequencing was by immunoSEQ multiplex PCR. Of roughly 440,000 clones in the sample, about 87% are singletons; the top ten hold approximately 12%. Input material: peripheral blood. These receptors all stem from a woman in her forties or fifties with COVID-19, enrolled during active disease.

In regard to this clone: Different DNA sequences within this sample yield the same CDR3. The CDR3 loop reads CASSSGGRTEAFF. The CDR3 nucleotides are TGTGCCAGCAGTTCCGGCGGGAGGACTGAAGCTTTCTTT. The gene calls are TRBV2 and TRBJ1-1; D remains unclear. The germline CDR1 and CDR2 sequences are SNHLY and FYNNEI. Trimming took off 5 bases at V and 5 bases at J, with 12 bases between the two ends. The CDR3 is 13 amino acids.

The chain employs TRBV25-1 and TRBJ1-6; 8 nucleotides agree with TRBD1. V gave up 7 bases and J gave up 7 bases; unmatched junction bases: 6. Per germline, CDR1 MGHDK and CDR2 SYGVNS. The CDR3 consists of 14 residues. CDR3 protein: CASKSDRENSPLHF. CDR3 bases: TGTGCCAGCAAATCGGACAGGGAAAATTCACCCCTCCACTTT.

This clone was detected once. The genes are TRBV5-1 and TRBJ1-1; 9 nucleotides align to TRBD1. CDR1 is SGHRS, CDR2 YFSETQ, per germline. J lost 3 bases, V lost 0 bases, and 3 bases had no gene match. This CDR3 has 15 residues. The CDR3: CASSLDRQGDTEAFF. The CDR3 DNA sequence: TGCGCCAGCAGCTTGGACAGACAGGGGGACACTGAAGCTTTCTTT.

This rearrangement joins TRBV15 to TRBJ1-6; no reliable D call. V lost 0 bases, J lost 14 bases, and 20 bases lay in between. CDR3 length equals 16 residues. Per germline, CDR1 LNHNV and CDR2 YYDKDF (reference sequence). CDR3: CATSRDPAGDTSTLHF. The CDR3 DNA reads TGTGCCACCAGCAGAGATCCCGCAGGTGATACTTCTACCCTCCACTTT.

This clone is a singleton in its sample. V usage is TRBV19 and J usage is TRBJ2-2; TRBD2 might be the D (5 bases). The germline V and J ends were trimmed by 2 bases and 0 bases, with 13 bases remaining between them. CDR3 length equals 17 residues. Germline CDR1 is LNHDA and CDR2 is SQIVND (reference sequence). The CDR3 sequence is CASSIRRRSTNTGELFF. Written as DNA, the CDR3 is TGTGCCAGTAGTATAAGGCGGAGGTCCACGAACACCGGGGAGCTGTTTTTT. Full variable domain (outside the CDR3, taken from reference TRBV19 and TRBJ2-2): DGGITQSPKYLFRKEGQNVTLSCEQNLNHDAMYWYRQDPGQGLRLIYYSQIVNDFQKGDIAEGYSVSREKKESFPLTVTSAQKNPTAFYLCASSIRRRSTNTGELFFGEGSRLTVL.

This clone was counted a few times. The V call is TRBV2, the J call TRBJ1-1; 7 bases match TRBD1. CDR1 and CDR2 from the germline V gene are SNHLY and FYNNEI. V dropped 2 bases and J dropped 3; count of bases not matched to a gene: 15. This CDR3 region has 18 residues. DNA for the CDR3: TGTGCCAGCAGTGAATCGGCGTCCGGCGACAGGGCCGACACTGAAGCTTTCTTT. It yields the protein CASSESASGDRADTEAFF.

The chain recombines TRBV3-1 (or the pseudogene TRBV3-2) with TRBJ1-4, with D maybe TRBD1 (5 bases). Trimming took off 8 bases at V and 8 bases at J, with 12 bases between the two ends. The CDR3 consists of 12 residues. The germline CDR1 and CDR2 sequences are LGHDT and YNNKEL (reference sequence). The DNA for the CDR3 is TGTGCCAGCTCCCGGCGGGGGGAAAAACTGTTTTTT. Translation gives CASSRRGEKLFF.

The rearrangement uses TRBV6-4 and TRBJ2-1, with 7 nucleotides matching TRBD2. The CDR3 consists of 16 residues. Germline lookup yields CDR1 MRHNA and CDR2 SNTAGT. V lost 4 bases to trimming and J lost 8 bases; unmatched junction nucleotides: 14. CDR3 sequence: CASSVSSSGDPHEQFF. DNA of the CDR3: TGTGCCAGCAGTGTCTCGAGCAGCGGGGACCCCCATGAGCAGTTCTTC.

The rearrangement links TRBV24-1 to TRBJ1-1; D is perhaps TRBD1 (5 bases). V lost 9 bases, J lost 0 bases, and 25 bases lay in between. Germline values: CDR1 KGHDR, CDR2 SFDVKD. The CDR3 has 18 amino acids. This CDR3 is CATLTAKWRGAMNTEAFF. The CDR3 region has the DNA TGTGCCACCCTTACTGCGAAGTGGCGGGGCGCGATGAACACTGAAGCTTTCTTT.

The CDR3 region is CASRSRVNLEGELFF. The CDR3 DNA sequence: TGTGCCAGCAGGAGCAGGGTAAACCTTGAGGGGGAGCTGTTTTTT. The genes are TRBV6-5 and TRBJ2-2; D is possibly TRBD1 (5 bases). CDR1 and CDR2 (germline): MNHEY, SVGAGI. There are 15 residues in the CDR3. V gave up 6 bases and J gave up 8 bases, with 19 bases separating them.

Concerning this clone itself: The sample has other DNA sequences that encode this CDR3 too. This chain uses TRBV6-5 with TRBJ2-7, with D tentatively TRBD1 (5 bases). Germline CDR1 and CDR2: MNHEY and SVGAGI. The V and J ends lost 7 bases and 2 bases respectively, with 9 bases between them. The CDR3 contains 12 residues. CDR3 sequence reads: CASTGPAYEQYF. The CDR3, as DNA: TGTGCCAGCACAGGGCCAGCCTACGAGCAGTACTTC.

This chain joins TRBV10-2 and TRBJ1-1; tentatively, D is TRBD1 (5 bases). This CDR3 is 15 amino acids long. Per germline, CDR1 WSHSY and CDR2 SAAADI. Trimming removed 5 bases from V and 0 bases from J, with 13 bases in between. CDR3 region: CASSRQLIMNTEAFF. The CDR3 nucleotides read TGCGCCAGCAGTCGACAGCTCATTATGAACACTGAAGCTTTCTTT.

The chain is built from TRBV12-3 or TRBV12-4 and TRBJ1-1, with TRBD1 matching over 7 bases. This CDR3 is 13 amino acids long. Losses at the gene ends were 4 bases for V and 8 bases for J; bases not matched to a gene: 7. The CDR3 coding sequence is TGTGCCAGCAGTTCGACAGCAGGGGGGGAAGCTTTCTTT. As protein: CASSSTAGGEAFF.

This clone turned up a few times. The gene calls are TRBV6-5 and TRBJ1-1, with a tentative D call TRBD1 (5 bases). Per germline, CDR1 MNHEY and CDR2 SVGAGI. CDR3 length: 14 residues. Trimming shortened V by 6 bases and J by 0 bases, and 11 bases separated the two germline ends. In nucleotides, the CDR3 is TGTGCCAGCAGCGTACGCAGGGTGAACACTGAAGCTTTCTTT. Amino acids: CASSVRRVNTEAFF.

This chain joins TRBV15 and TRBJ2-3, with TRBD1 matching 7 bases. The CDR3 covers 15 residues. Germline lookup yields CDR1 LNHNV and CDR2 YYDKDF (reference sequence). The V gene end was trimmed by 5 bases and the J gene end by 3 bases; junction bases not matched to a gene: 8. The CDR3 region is CATSGRLTGTDTQYF. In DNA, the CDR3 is TGTGCCACCAGCGGACGGCTGACAGGGACAGATACGCAGTATTTT.

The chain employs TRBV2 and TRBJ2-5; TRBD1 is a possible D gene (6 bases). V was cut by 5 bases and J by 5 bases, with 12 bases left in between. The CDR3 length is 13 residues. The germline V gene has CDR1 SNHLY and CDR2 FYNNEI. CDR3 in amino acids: CASSQQGWETQYF. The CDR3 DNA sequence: TGTGCCAGCAGTCAACAGGGCTGGGAGACCCAGTACTTC.

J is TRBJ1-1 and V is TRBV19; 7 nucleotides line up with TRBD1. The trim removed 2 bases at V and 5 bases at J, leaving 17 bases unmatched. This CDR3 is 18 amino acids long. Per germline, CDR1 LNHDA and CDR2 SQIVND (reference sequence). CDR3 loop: CASSIPGDRWYRGTEAFF. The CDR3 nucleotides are TGTGCCAGTAGTATACCCGGGGACAGATGGTATAGAGGAACTGAAGCTTTCTTT.

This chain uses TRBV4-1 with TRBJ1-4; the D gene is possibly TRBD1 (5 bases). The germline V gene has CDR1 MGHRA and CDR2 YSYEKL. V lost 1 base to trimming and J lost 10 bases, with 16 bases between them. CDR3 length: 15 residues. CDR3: CASSQVGEGSGKLFF. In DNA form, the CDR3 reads TGCGCCAGCAGCCAAGTCGGGGAGGGGTCAGGAAAACTGTTTTTT.

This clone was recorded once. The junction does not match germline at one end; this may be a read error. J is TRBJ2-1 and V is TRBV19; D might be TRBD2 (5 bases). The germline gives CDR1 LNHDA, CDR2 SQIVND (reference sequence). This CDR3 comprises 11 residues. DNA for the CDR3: TGTGCAAGTACGGGGAGCCATGAGCAGTTCTTC. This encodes CASTGSHEQFF.

The CDR3 spells CASSLSGQGREKLFF. CDR3 in DNA: TGTGCCAGCAGCTTATCGGGACAGGGGAGGGAAAAACTGTTTTTT. The gene calls are TRBV7-9 and TRBJ1-4, with 10 bases that match TRBD1. CDR1 is SEHNR, CDR2 FQNEAQ, per germline (reference sequence). J was trimmed by 8 bases and V by 2 bases; bases with no gene match: 5. The CDR3 runs 15 residues.

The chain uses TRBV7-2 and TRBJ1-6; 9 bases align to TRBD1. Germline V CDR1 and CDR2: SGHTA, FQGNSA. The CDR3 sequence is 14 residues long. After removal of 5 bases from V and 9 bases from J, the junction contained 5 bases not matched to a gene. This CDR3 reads CASSPTGGGSPLHF. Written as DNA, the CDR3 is TGTGCCAGCAGCCCAACAGGGGGCGGTTCACCCCTCCACTTT.

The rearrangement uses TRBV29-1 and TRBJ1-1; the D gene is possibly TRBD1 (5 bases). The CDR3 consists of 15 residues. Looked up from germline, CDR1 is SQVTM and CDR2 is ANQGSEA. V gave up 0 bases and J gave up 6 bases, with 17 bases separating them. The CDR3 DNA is TGCAGCGTTGAAGATCTGAACGGATTAGGGGCTGAAGCTTTCTTT. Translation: CSVEDLNGLGAEAFF.

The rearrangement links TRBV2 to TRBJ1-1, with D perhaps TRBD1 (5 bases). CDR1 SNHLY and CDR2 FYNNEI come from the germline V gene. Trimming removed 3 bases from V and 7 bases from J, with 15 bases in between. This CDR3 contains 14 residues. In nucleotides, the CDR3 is TGTGCCAGCAGTGAGGTTTCCGGGGGAGGTGAAGCTTTCTTT. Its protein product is CASSEVSGGGEAFF.

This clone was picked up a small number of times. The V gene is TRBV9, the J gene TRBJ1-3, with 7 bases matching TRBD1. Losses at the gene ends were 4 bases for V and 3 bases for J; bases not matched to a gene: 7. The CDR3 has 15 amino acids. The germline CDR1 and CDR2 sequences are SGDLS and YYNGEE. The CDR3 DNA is TGTGCCAGCAGCCCAAGGGACAGTCTTGGAAACACCATATATTTT. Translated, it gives CASSPRDSLGNTIYF.

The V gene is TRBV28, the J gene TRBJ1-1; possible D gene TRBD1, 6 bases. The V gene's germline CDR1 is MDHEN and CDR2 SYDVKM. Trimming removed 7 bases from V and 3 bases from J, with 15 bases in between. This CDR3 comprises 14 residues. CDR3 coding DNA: TGTGCCAGCAAACACAGGGACCGCTACACTGAAGCTTTCTTT. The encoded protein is CASKHRDRYTEAFF.

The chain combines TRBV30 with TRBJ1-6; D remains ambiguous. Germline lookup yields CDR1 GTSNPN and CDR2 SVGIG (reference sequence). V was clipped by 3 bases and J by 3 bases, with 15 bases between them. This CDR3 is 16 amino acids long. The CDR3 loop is CAWRAATGDYNSPLHF. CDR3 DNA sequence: TGTGCCTGGAGAGCCGCGACCGGAGACTATAATTCACCCCTCCACTTT.

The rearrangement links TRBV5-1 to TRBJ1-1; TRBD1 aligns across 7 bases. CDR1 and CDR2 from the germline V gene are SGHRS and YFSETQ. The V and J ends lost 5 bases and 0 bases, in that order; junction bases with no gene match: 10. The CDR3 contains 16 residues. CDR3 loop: CASSRLPGQMNTEAFF. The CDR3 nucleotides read TGCGCCAGCAGTAGACTGCCGGGACAGATGAACACTGAAGCTTTCTTT. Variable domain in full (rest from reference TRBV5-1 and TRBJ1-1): KAGVTQTPRYLIKTRGQQVTLSCSPISGHRSVSWYQQTPGQGLQFLFEYFSETQRNKGNFPGRFSGRQFSNSRSEMNVSTLELGDSALYLCASSRLPGQMNTEAFFGQGTRLTVV.